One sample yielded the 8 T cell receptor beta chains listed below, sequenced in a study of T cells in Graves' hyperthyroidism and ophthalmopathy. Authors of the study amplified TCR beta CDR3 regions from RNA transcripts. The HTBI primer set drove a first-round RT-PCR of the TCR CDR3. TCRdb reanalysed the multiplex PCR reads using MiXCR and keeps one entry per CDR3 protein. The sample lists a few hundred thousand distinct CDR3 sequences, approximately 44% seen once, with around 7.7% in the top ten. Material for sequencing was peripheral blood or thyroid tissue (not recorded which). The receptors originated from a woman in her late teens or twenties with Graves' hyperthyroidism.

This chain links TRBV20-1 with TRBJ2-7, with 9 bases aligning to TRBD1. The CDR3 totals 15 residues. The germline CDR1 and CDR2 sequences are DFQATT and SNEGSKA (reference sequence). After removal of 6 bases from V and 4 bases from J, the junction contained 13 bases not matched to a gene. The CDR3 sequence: CSASSRDRVTYEQYF. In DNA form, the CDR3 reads TGCAGTGCCAGCTCACGGGACAGGGTAACATACGAGCAGTACTTC.

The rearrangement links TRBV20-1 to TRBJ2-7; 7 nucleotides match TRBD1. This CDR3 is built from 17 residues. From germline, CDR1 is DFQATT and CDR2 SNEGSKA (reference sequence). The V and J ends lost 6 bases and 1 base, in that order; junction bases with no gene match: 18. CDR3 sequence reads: CSASGLGPGQKSYEQYF. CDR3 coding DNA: TGCAGTGCGAGCGGTTTGGGACCGGGACAGAAGTCCTACGAGCAGTACTTC.

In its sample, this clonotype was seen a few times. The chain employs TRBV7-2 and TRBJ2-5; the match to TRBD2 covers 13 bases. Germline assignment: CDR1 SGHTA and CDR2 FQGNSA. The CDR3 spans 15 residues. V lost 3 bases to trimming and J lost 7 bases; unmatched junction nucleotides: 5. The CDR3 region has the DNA TGTGCCAGCAGCTTCGGACTAGCGGGAGAAGGGACCCAGTACTTC. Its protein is CASSFGLAGEGTQYF.

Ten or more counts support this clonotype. DNA of the CDR3: TGTGCCAGCAGACCTGGGACTAGCGGGAGGGCCGTACAAGAGACCCAGTACTTC. Translation gives CASRPGTSGRAVQETQYF. J is TRBJ2-5 and V is TRBV11-1, with 16 positions matching TRBD2. Germline trimming cut 6 bases from V and 2 bases from J; bases unmatched to any gene: 9. CDR3 length equals 18 residues. Germline V gene sequence: CDR1 SGHAT, CDR2 FQDESV (reference sequence).

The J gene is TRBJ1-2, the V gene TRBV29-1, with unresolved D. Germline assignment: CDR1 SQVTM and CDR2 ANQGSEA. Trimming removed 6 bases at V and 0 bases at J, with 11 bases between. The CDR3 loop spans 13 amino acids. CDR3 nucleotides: TGCAGCGTCGCCCTGGGGTCTAACTATGGCTACACCTTC. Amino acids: CSVALGSNYGYTF.

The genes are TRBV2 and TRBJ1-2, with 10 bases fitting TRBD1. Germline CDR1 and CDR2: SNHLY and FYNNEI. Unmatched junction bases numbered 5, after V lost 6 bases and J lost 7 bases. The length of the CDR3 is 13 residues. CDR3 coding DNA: TGTGCCAGCAGGGGAGGGACAGGGGTTGGCTACACCTTC. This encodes CASRGGTGVGYTF.

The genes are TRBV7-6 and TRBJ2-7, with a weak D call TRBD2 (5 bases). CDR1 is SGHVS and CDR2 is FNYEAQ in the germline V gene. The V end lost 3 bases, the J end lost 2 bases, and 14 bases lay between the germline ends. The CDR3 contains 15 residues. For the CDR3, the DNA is TGTGCCAGCAGCTTGGACCCGGGGATGACCTACGAGCAGTACTTC. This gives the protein CASSLDPGMTYEQYF.

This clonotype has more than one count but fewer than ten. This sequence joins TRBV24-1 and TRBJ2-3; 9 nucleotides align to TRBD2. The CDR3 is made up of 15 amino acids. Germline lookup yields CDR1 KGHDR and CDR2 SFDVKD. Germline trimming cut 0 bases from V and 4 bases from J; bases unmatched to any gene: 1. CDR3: CATSDLLAGSDTQYF. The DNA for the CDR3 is TGTGCCACCAGTGATTTGCTAGCGGGATCAGATACGCAGTATTTT.